The next 7 T cell receptor beta chains were all read from a single sample in a study of CD8+CD57+ T cells in acquired aplastic anemia. Using genomic DNA as the template, TCR beta VDJ and CDR3 profiling was carried out. In TCRdb, the reads were re-called with MiXCR into one record per CDR3 protein. The sample lists 35,000 to 45,000 distinct CDR3 sequences, 65% to 70% occurring once. Material for sequencing was sorted CD4+, CD8+, or CD8+CD57+ T cells (not recorded which) from PBMCs. The receptor set was obtained from a human donor in good health, serving as a control.

This chain uses TRBV20-1 with TRBJ1-5, with D unresolved. Germline values: CDR1 DFQATT, CDR2 SNEGSKA (reference sequence). The ends were cut back, 3 bases at V and 5 bases at J, with 14 bases in the middle. CDR3 length: 14 amino acids. The DNA of the CDR3 is TGCAGTGCTAGTCCTCGGGGTTGGGATCAGCCCCAGCATTTT. Residues: CSASPRGWDQPQHF.

This chain connects TRBV4-3 to TRBJ2-7; possibly TRBD2 for D (6 bases). This CDR3 has 13 amino acids. The V end lost 6 bases, the J end lost 6 bases, and 15 bases lay between the germline ends. The germline CDR1 and CDR2 sequences are LGHNA and YSLEER. The DNA for the CDR3 is TGCGCCAGCAGTGAGGCTGGAGGGGCCGAGCAGTACTTC. It translates to CASSEAGGAEQYF.

This clonotype was recorded at least ten times. The J gene is TRBJ2-7, the V gene TRBV6-2 or TRBV6-3, with D perhaps matching TRBD2 (5 bases). Trimming took off 5 bases at V and 3 bases at J, with 11 bases between the two ends. Germline CDR1 is MNHEY and CDR2 is SVGEGT. This CDR3 region has 13 residues. The chain's CDR3 is CASSAEEVYEQYF. The CDR3 DNA reads as TGTGCCAGCAGTGCTGAGGAGGTCTACGAGCAGTACTTC.

The chain employs TRBV12-5 and TRBJ2-7; D is unresolved. This CDR3 has 13 amino acids. Looked up from germline, CDR1 is LGHNT and CDR2 is FRNRAP. V was shortened by 1 base and J by 4 bases, with 8 bases between the two germline ends. The DNA of the CDR3 is TGTGCTAGTGGTTTGGGCACAGATTACGAGCAGTACTTC. This gives the protein CASGLGTDYEQYF. Supplemented by reference TRBV12-5 and TRBJ2-7, the full variable domain reads DARVTQTPRHKVTEMGQEVTMRCQPILGHNTVFWYRQTMMQGLELLAYFRNRAPLDDSGMPKDRFSAEMPDATLATLKIQPSEPRDSAVYFCASGLGTDYEQYFGPGTRLTVT.

The chain links TRBV2 to TRBJ2-7; TRBD1 might be the D (5 bases). Germline-derived CDR1 and CDR2 are SNHLY and FYNNEI. V shed 2 bases and J shed 2 bases, with 13 bases lying between them. This CDR3 is built from 15 residues. The CDR3 protein is CASSERPGWTYEQYF. The CDR3 coding sequence is TGTGCCAGCAGTGAAAGGCCAGGGTGGACCTACGAGCAGTACTTC.

The J gene is TRBJ2-7, the V gene TRBV7-2; 8 nucleotides match TRBD1. The germline gives CDR1 SGHTA, CDR2 FQGNSA. Losses at the gene ends were 5 bases for V and 1 base for J; bases not matched to a gene: 7. This CDR3 has 15 residues. CDR3 protein: CASSMGQVASYEQYF. As DNA, the CDR3 is TGTGCCAGCAGCATGGGACAGGTAGCATCCTACGAGCAGTACTTC.

V is TRBV29-1 and J is TRBJ1-1; tentatively, D is TRBD1 (6 bases). The germline V gene encodes CDR1 SQVTM and CDR2 ANQGSEA. The CDR3 sequence is 12 residues long. V was pared by 7 bases and J by 1 base, with 10 bases between. DNA for the CDR3: TGCAGCGCCCGGACAGAGAACACTGAAGCTTTCTTT. It translates to CSARTENTEAFF.